Detailed here is one T cell receptor (beta chain). Original handling: Counts of nucleated cells, estimated from reference gene primer amplification, were obtained. Data came from immunoSEQ multiplex PCR; TCRdb stores just in-frame clones and leaves some out. For V, J and clone size, that table is used; D and trimming come from the DNA. The data contain hundreds of thousands of clones, approximately 85% of them singletons. The data were obtained in a study of blood T cell repertoires in COVID-19. As for the study in general: Some COVID-19 samples were acute and others convalescent; all came from the United States, Italy and Spain. From T cells, B-cell-depleted T cells, or PBMCs came the material, which was cDNA or gDNA.

The V gene's germline CDR1 is SGDLS and CDR2 YYNGEE. This CDR3 is built from 16 residues. After removal of 4 bases from V and 3 bases from J, the junction contained 11 bases not matched to a gene. The TCR comes from a woman between 55 and 75 years old with active or convalescent COVID-19. Sequencing input: peripheral blood. The chain is built from TRBV9 and TRBJ2-7; TRBD2 aligns across 9 bases. CDR3 loop: CASSKGGSGGVYEQYF. The DNA of the CDR3 is TGTGCCAGCAGCAAAGGAGGTAGCGGGGGTGTCTACGAGCAGTACTTC.